The 19 T cell receptor beta chains given below trace back to one sample, sequenced in a study of T-cell reconstitution after alpha-beta-depleted transplantation in children. Preparation of the TCRbeta library was carried out with unique molecular identifiers. TCRdb processed the PCR reads anew with MiXCR; each CDR3 protein has one entry. The data contain 780,000 or so distinct CDR3 sequences, approximately 15% of them seen just once; the ten biggest clones take up approximately 5%. The material sequenced was PBMCs, mostly from graft donor cells, taken 360 days after TCRalphabeta/CD19-depleted stem cell transplant. These receptors came from a male patient aged 10-17 years who had a stem cell transplant for acute lymphoblastic leukemia, so the T cells may come from the graft donor.

This clonotype occurred a few times. J is TRBJ2-3 and V is TRBV10-2; no definite D call. The CDR3 is 15 residues long. Germline CDR1 WSHSY, CDR2 SAAADI. The germline V and J ends were trimmed by 3 bases and 0 bases, with 10 bases remaining between them. CDR3 sequence (DNA): TGCGCCAGCAGTGATCTCGGGTTTAGCACAGATACGCAGTATTTT. Translating gives CASSDLGFSTDTQYF.

V usage is TRBV23-1 and J usage is TRBJ1-5, with D uncertain. TRBV23-1 is assigned to the ORF class and has an uncertain function. This CDR3 has 21 residues. Trimming took 4 bases from V and 0 from J, leaving 28 bases between them. The CDR3 DNA reads TGCGCCAGCAGTCGGGCAAAAAGTCGTAGGTTTCTTAAGGATAGCAATCAGCCCCAGCATTTT. It encodes CASSRAKSRRFLKDSNQPQHF.

This clonotype came up a few times. The rearrangement joins TRBV20-1 to TRBJ2-7; 11 bases map to TRBD2. The germline V gene has CDR1 DFQATT and CDR2 SNEGSKA (reference sequence). Germline trimming cut 4 bases from V and 4 bases from J; bases unmatched to any gene: 9. The CDR3 length is 15 residues. CDR3 sequence: CSAILAGVGGYEQYF. CDR3 nucleotides: TGCAGTGCTATACTAGCGGGAGTGGGGGGGTACGAGCAGTACTTC.

This clonotype was detected ten times or more. The rearrangement uses TRBV5-1 and TRBJ1-2, with 9 bases identical to TRBD1. V shed 5 bases and J 4 bases; nucleotides not matched to a gene: 15. The CDR3 is made up of 17 amino acids. Germline CDR1 and CDR2: SGHRS and YFSETQ. The CDR3 DNA follows: TGCGCCAGCAGTAACCATACAATCGGGACAGGGCCCTATGGCTACACCTTC. It encodes CASSNHTIGTGPYGYTF. Combining the CDR3 with reference TRBV5-1 and TRBJ1-2 gives the whole variable domain KAGVTQTPRYLIKTRGQQVTLSCSPISGHRSVSWYQQTPGQGLQFLFEYFSETQRNKGNFPGRFSGRQFSNSRSEMNVSTLELGDSALYLCASSNHTIGTGPYGYTFGSGTRLTVV.

This clonotype was observed a handful of times. This CDR3 is CASSFAGTAVNEQYF. The CDR3 DNA is TGTGCCAGCAGCTTCGCCGGGACCGCAGTTAACGAGCAGTACTTC. The chain has TRBV7-9 and TRBJ2-7; tentatively, D is TRBD1 or TRBD2 (5 bases each). Germline V lookup: CDR1 SEHNR, CDR2 FQNEAQ (reference sequence). With 3 bases removed from V and 5 bases from J, the gap between germline ends came to 17 bases. The CDR3 extends over 15 amino acids.

This clonotype has more than one count but fewer than ten. The chain couples TRBV29-1 to TRBJ1-1, with TRBD1 matching over 8 bases. The CDR3 length is 13 residues. Germline V lookup: CDR1 SQVTM, CDR2 ANQGSEA. V lost 7 bases to trimming and J lost 4 bases; unmatched junction nucleotides: 8. The CDR3 nucleotides read TGCAGCGCTGGACAGGGTGTTGGCACTGAAGCTTTCTTT. Residues: CSAGQGVGTEAFF.

The V gene is TRBV6-1, the J gene TRBJ1-3; the match to TRBD1 covers 9 bases. The J segment lost 7 bases and the V segment lost 6 bases, leaving 10 bases of the junction unmatched. CDR3 size: 15 residues. Germline CDR1 MNHNS, CDR2 SASEGT. CDR3 in amino acids: CASSPGTGLGNTIYF. The CDR3 DNA follows: TGTGCCAGCAGCCCCGGGACAGGGCTTGGGAACACCATATATTTT.

This clonotype was detected a few times. The rearrangement uses TRBV11-3 and TRBJ2-7; D might be TRBD2 (5 bases). The CDR3 length is 14 residues. V lost 3 bases and J lost 6, with 15 bases in between. Germline CDR1 reads SGHNT; CDR2 reads YENEEA. CDR3 region: CASSLSPGSGEQYF. CDR3 DNA sequence: TGTGCCAGCAGCTTGTCTCCGGGAAGCGGCGAGCAGTACTTC.

This clonotype has ten or more counts. The rearrangement uses TRBV12-3 or TRBV12-4 and TRBJ1-3; D is perhaps TRBD1 (6 bases). Trimming removed 2 bases from V and 4 bases from J, with 9 bases in between. This CDR3 comprises 14 residues. Here the CDR3 DNA reads TGTGCCAGCAGTTTAAGGGGGACAGGAAACACCATATATTTT. Amino acid sequence: CASSLRGTGNTIYF.

The J gene is TRBJ2-1, the V gene TRBV20-1, with TRBD2 identical over 11 bases. The germline V gene has CDR1 DFQATT and CDR2 SNEGSKA (reference sequence). V dropped 6 bases and J dropped 8; count of bases not matched to a gene: 9. CDR3 length: 14 amino acids. CDR3 in DNA: TGCAGTGCCTTCCCTAGCGGGAGGAGGGATGAGCAGTTCTTC. Protein product: CSAFPSGRRDEQFF.

This clonotype has only a few counts. The chain has TRBV4-1 and TRBJ2-7; 7 bases map to TRBD1. The CDR3 runs to 15 residues. V lost 6 bases and J lost 2; bases outside the gene matches: 10. Germline-derived CDR1 and CDR2 are MGHRA and YSYEKL. The CDR3 nucleotides are TGCGCCAGCAGGGACCGGGACAGAGCTACCTACGAGCAGTACTTC. Protein: CASRDRDRATYEQYF.

The chain joins TRBV5-4 to TRBJ2-3; a weak D match, TRBD2 (6 bases). CDR1 is SGHNT, CDR2 YYREEE, per germline (reference sequence). Trimming took off 0 bases at V and 4 bases at J, with 12 bases between the two ends. The CDR3 contains 15 residues. The CDR3 sequence: CASSLEAGRADTQYF. The DNA for the CDR3 is TGTGCCAGCAGCTTGGAGGCGGGAAGGGCAGATACGCAGTATTTT.

V usage is TRBV7-9 and J usage is TRBJ1-4; D is ambiguous. Germline V gene data show CDR1 as SEHNR and CDR2 as FQNEAQ (reference sequence). The CDR3 is 13 residues long. V lost 4 bases and J 8 bases, leaving 11 bases between the germline ends. DNA for the CDR3: TGTGCCAGCAGCTACCCGCCGTGGGAAAAACTGTTTTTT. This translates into CASSYPPWEKLFF. Supplemented by reference TRBV7-9 and TRBJ1-4, the full variable domain reads DTGVSQNPRHKITKRGQNVTFRCDPISEHNRLYWYRQTLGQGPEFLTYFQNEAQLEKSRLLSDRFSAERPKGSFSTLEIQRTEQGDSAMYLCASSYPPWEKLFFGSGTQLSVL.

This clonotype was picked up many times. This chain connects TRBV7-9 to TRBJ2-5; D unclear. Germline V gene lookup returns CDR1 SEHNR and CDR2 FQNEAQ (reference sequence). Between the trimmed V and J ends, which lost 5 bases and 2 bases, there was a span of 9 bases. This CDR3 region has 13 residues. CDR3 sequence reads: CASSPTIQETQYF. In nucleotides, the CDR3 is TGTGCCAGCAGCCCCACGATACAAGAGACCCAGTACTTC. The complete variable domain, with remaining parts taken from reference TRBV7-9 and TRBJ2-5, reads DTGVSQNPRHKITKRGQNVTFRCDPISEHNRLYWYRQTLGQGPEFLTYFQNEAQLEKSRLLSDRFSAERPKGSFSTLEIQRTEQGDSAMYLCASSPTIQETQYFGPGTRLLVL.

This clonotype was seen only a few times. The chain has TRBV24-1 and TRBJ2-3; 9 nucleotides line up with TRBD2. The CDR3 spans 20 residues. After removal of 6 bases from V and 2 bases from J, the junction contained 20 bases not matched to a gene. Germline CDR1 KGHDR, CDR2 SFDVKD. CDR3 in DNA: TGTGCCACCAGTCCTTTTCCCGGGACTAGCCCCGGGAGAGCCACAGATACGCAGTATTTT. This codes for CATSPFPGTSPGRATDTQYF.

The chain combines TRBV6-1 with TRBJ1-4, with 7 bases that match TRBD1. CDR1 MNHNS and CDR2 SASEGT come from the germline V gene. The CDR3 extends over 17 amino acids. The J segment lost 8 bases and the V segment lost 6 bases, leaving 18 bases of the junction unmatched. Here the CDR3 reads CASRGPLRDSFNEKLFF. CDR3 nucleotide sequence: TGTGCCAGCAGAGGACCCTTAAGGGACAGTTTTAACGAAAAACTGTTTTTT.

This clonotype was recorded many times. The genes are TRBV29-1 and TRBJ2-7; D is ambiguous. From germline, CDR1 is SQVTM and CDR2 ANQGSEA. Trimming shortened V by 3 bases and J by 4 bases, and 16 bases separated the two germline ends. The CDR3 spans 14 residues. The CDR3, as DNA: TGCAGCGTTGAGTGTAGGTGGCGGAGATACGAGCAGTACTTC. It specifies CSVECRWRRYEQYF.

This clonotype was seen only a few times. The rearrangement joins TRBV18 to TRBJ1-5, with 8 bases aligning to TRBD1. Unmatched junction bases numbered 7, after V lost 3 bases and J lost 3 bases. The CDR3 spans 16 residues. The V gene's germline CDR1 is KGHSH and CDR2 LQKENI. CDR3 protein: CASSPAGGTSNQPQHF. CDR3 coding DNA: TGTGCCAGCTCACCGGCAGGGGGCACCTCCAATCAGCCCCAGCATTTT.

The CDR3 region has the DNA TGTGCCAGCAGTTTCGTAGGACAAATGATCTACGAGCAGTACTTC. Translated, it gives CASSFVGQMIYEQYF. The chain joins TRBV6-5 to TRBJ2-7, with a weak D call TRBD1 (5 bases). The CDR3 is 15 amino acids. Germline V CDR1 and CDR2: MNHEY, SVGAGI. The V and J ends lost 4 bases and 3 bases respectively, with 16 bases between them.